This is a list of T cell receptor beta chains from one sample in a study of cytotoxic CD8 clonotypes in ibrutinib-treated CLL. The repertoire was sequenced with immunoSEQ multiplex PCR; TCRdb's copy has only in-frame clones and lacks some. The sample has almost 250,000 clones, 70% seen once. This sample comprised PBMCs, obtained after 24 months of ibrutinib treatment. Receptor source: a human donor with chronic lymphocytic leukemia. The CDR3 runs from the conserved cysteine through the conserved F or W. D genes are given only for firm matches. The size of a clone is reported for some rows only, either as once, few or many, or as a class for expanded clones.

TRBJ2-2 | . | TRBD2 | TRBV6-5 | TGTGCCAGCAGACTCGCGGGGGCGAACACCGGGGAGCTGTTTTTT | CASRLAGANTGELFF
TRBJ1-3 | . | . | TRBV27 | TGTGCCAGCAGTTTATCAGGGTACTCTGGAAACACCATATATTTT | CASSLSGYSGNTIYF
TRBJ2-7 | . | . | TRBV29-1 | TGCAGCGCCGGACATACCAGCTACGAGCAGTACTTC | CSAGHTSYEQYF
TRBJ2-7 | . | . | TRBV6-5 | TGTGCCAGCAGTTACCTGGGTAGGGTTATCGAGCAGTACTTC | CASSYLGRVIEQYF
TRBJ2-7 | . | . | TRBV5-4 | TGTGCCAGCAGCTTGGAGACAACGCCTACCTACGAGCAGTACTTC | CASSLETTPTYEQYF
TRBJ1-5 | few | . | TRBV27 | TGTGCCAGCGGCCTCAATCAGCCCCAGCATTTT | CASGLNQPQHF
TRBJ1-5 | . | . | TRBV6-6 | TGTGCCAGCAGCCCCGCCGGAGGGGGGATTCAGCCCCAGCATTTT | CASSPAGGGIQPQHF
TRBJ1-5 | . | . | TRBV7-2 | TGTGCCAGCAGCCCACCGGCCTGGGGCGATCAGCCCCAGCATTTT | CASSPPAWGDQPQHF
TRBJ2-5 | few | . | TRBV7-9 | TGTGCCAGCAGCATAGGGGGGCGCCAAGAGACCCAGTACTTC | CASSIGGRQETQYF
TRBJ2-1 | . | . | TRBV9 | TGTGCCAGCAGCGTAGGAGACTCCGTGAAAAATGAGCAGTTCTTC | CASSVGDSVKNEQFF
TRBJ1-2 | . | TRBD1 | TRBV27 | TGTGCCAGTATGTCCGGGACAGGGGCCTATGGCTACACCTTC | CASMSGTGAYGYTF
TRBJ2-7 | few | . | TRBV15 | TGTGCCACCCGCGAGGGGTACGAGCAGTACTTC | CATREGYEQYF
TRBJ2-5 | . | TRBD1 | TRBV6-5 | TGTGCCAGCAGTTCCGAGGGACAGCGGGAGACCCAGTACTTC | CASSSEGQRETQYF
TRBJ2-7 | once | TRBD1 | TRBV6-5 | TGTGCCAGCAGCCAGGGGACAGGGTGGAGCGAGCAGTACTTC | CASSQGTGWSEQYF
TRBJ2-7 | . | TRBD2 | TRBV4-1 | TGCGCCAGCAGCCAACTGACTAGCGGGGACTACGAGCAGTACTTC | CASSQLTSGDYEQYF
TRBJ2-7 | . | . | TRBV5-1 | TGCGCCAGCAGCTTGCCCCCCGGGTTGGAGCAGTACTTC | CASSLPPGLEQYF
TRBJ1-5 | . | . | TRBV19 | TGTGCCAGTAGTATTCCGGGGAGCAATCAGCCCCAGCATTTT | CASSIPGSNQPQHF
TRBJ1-5 | . | . | TRBV27 | TGTGCCAGCATGAGTCAGCCCCAGCATTTT | CASMSQPQHF
TRBJ2-1 | . | TRBD2 | TRBV28 | TGTGCCAGCAGTTCGTCTGGGACTAGCGGGCGGTTACAGTTCTTC | CASSSSGTSGRLQFF
TRBJ2-5 | . | . | TRBV18 | TGTGCCAGCTCACCAGGGCTGGCAGAAGAGACCCAGTACTTC | CASSPGLAEETQYF
TRBJ2-3 | . | TRBD2 | TRBV27 | TGTGCCAGCAGTTTGCCCCCCGGGACTACCCGAGATACGCAGTATTTT | CASSLPPGTTRDTQYF
TRBJ1-5 | . | . | TRBV21-1 | TGTGCCAGCAGCAAAGATTGGGGAGGGAGCAATCAGCCCCAGCATTTT | CASSKDWGGSNQPQHF
TRBJ2-3 | . | . | TRBV15 | TGTGCCACCAGCAGAGATCTTGGGGGCCGGACAGATACGCAGTATTTT | CATSRDLGGRTDTQYF
TRBJ2-2 | . | TRBD1 | TRBV7-6 | TGTGCCAGCAGCTTCGTTTCAGGGGGCGCGGGGACCGGGGAGCTGTTTTTT | CASSFVSGGAGTGELFF
TRBJ2-2 | . | TRBD1 | TRBV5-1 | TGCGCCAGCAGCTTGGCCCCGGGACAGGTTACCGGGGAGCTGTTTTTT | CASSLAPGQVTGELFF
TRBJ2-1 | . | . | TRBV19 | TGTGCCAGTATGGGGGCATCGAGAAATGAGCAGTTCTTC | CASMGASRNEQFF
TRBJ2-2 | once | . | TRBV5-1 | TGCGCCAGTTCCCCCCCGGCGAACACCGGGGAGCTGTTTTTT | CASSPPANTGELFF
TRBJ2-7 | . | TRBD2 | TRBV6-5 | TGTGCCAGCAGCCGACTAGCGGTTACCTACGAGCAGTACTTC | CASSRLAVTYEQYF
TRBJ2-4 | once | . | TRBV23-1 | TGCGCCAGCAGACACGCCGGGACCATAGCCAAAAACATTCAGTACTTC | CASRHAGTIAKNIQYF
TRBJ1-2 | . | . | TRBV6-6 | TGTGCCAGCAGCGTGGGGGATGGCTACACCTTC | CASSVGDGYTF
TRBJ2-2 | . | TRBD2 | TRBV7-6 | TGTGCCAGCAGCCCCTTAGCGGGACCGAACACCGGGGAGCTGTTTTTT | CASSPLAGPNTGELFF
TRBJ2-1 | . | . | TRBV10-3 | TGTGCCATCATTGACGACAGCACCTACAATGAGCAGTTCTTC | CAIIDDSTYNEQFF
TRBJ2-1 | . | . | TRBV28 | TGTGCCAGCTGGTCTGAGTCCTACAATGAGCAGTTCTTC | CASWSESYNEQFF
TRBJ2-1 | . | . | TRBV2 | TGTGCCAGCAGTAGGCGGGGTGACAATGAGCAGTTCTTC | CASSRRGDNEQFF
TRBJ2-7 | . | TRBD2 | TRBV9 | TGTGCCAGCAGCGTGGGACTAGCGGGGCCTCAGGAGCAGTACTTC | CASSVGLAGPQEQYF
TRBJ1-3 | . | . | TRBV30 | TGTGCCTCTGCCAGGGGCGACTCTGGAAACACCATATATTTT | CASARGDSGNTIYF
TRBJ2-7 | . | . | TRBV15 | TGTGCCACCAGCAGAGAATCGTTTGCCTTCTACGAGCAGTACTTC | CATSRESFAFYEQYF
TRBJ1-1 | once | . | TRBV6-6 | TGTGCCAGCAGTTCCTTAGACACCCTGAACACTGAAGCTTTCTTT | CASSSLDTLNTEAFF
TRBJ2-3 | few | TRBD1 | TRBV27 | TGTGCCAGCGGACAAAGGGGGCGCGGCACAGATACGCAGTATTTT | CASGQRGRGTDTQYF
TRBJ2-1 | once | TRBD2 | TRBV6-5 | TGTGCCAGCGTTCCTTGGGCTAGCGGGAGTGGTGAGCAGTTCTTC | CASVPWASGSGEQFF
TRBJ2-7 | . | . | TRBV15 | TGTGCCACCAGCAGAGATCGGGGAGTCGAGCAGTACTTC | CATSRDRGVEQYF
TRBJ1-4 | . | TRBD1 | TRBV11-2 | TGTGCCAGCAGCCGGGACAGGGTCGGTGAAAAACTGTTTTTT | CASSRDRVGEKLFF
TRBJ1-2 | . | TRBD1 | TRBV23-1 | TGCGCCAGCAGTCCGAGGGACAGGCCTGCATTTGGTGGCTACACCTTC | CASSPRDRPAFGGYTF
TRBJ2-1 | . | . | TRBV6-1 | TGTGCCAGCGCACTTTGGGGGGATGAGCAGTTCTTC | CASALWGDEQFF
TRBJ2-7 | . | TRBD2 | TRBV19 | TGTGCCAGTAGTAGGGCACTAGCGGGGTTCGCCGAGCAGTACTTC | CASSRALAGFAEQYF
TRBJ2-7 | . | . | TRBV7-8 | TGTGCCAGCAGCTTAGAAGGGGGGCGGTACGAGCAGTACTTC | CASSLEGGRYEQYF
TRBJ2-7 | . | TRBD1 | TRBV7-9 | TGTGCCAGCAGCCCGGGACAGGGATACGAGCAGTACTTC | CASSPGQGYEQYF
TRBJ2-3 | . | TRBD2 | TRBV27 | TGTGCCAGCAGTCTAACAATAGCGGGAGCTTTCGTAGATACGCAGTATTTT | CASSLTIAGAFVDTQYF
TRBJ2-7 | few | . | TRBV27 | TGTGCCAGCAGTCCAGGGACTTCCTACGAGCAGTACTTC | CASSPGTSYEQYF
TRBJ1-5 | . | TRBD1 | TRBV5-1 | TGCGCCAGCAGCCAGACAGGGGATGATCAGCCCCAGCATTTT | CASSQTGDDQPQHF
TRBJ2-1 | . | . | TRBV13 | TGTGCCAGCACGCCCCCGAGCTCCTACAATGAGCAGTTCTTC | CASTPPSSYNEQFF